This T cell receptor (beta chain) was retrieved from a study of blood T cell repertoires in COVID-19. In the study overall: The United States, Italy and Spain supplied acute and convalescent COVID-19 samples. Sources were T cells, B-cell-depleted T cells, or PBMCs; the material itself was cDNA or gDNA.

In the original analysis: Cell counts per sample came from amplifying reference gene primers. Profiled with immunoSEQ multiplex PCR; TCRdb holds only in-frame clones, not every one. V and J calls and clone size come straight from that table; D and trimming were deduced from the DNA. The sample gives fewer than 250,000 clones, 86% of which show up once; around 1.5% is in the top ten. The CDR3 sequence is 12 residues long. Per the germline V gene, CDR1 is LGHDT and CDR2 is YNNKEL (reference sequence). With 4 bases removed from V and 7 bases from J, the gap between germline ends came to 10 bases. This rearrangement joins TRBV3-1 (or the pseudogene TRBV3-2) to TRBJ1-2; TRBD1 is a possible D gene (5 bases). The sequence came from a woman aged 60 to 75 who had recovered from COVID-19. Sequenced material: peripheral blood. The CDR3 region is CASSPRGSGYTF. The DNA of the CDR3 is TGTGCCAGCAGCCCCCGGGGGAGTGGCTACACCTTC.